This T cell receptor beta chain derives from a study of blood T cell repertoires in COVID-19. The wider study: Some COVID-19 samples were acute and others convalescent; all came from the United States, Italy and Spain.

V was trimmed by 5 bases and J by 0 bases, leaving 7 bases between them. This CDR3 is built from 13 residues. CDR1 is KGHSH and CDR2 is LQKENI in the germline V gene. Comment on this clone: This sample also contains other DNA sequences that code for the same CDR3.

Measured with immunoSEQ multiplex PCR; TCRdb has only the in-frame clones, and not every one. The table includes about 300,000 clones, about nine tenths detected once. Seattle's enrolled individuals joined amid active infection and were then monitored longitudinally. The source of this sequence is a woman in her forties or fifties with COVID-19, enrolled during active disease. The specimen was peripheral blood. V usage is TRBV18 and J usage is TRBJ1-1; D is undetermined. The CDR3 loop is CASSTTVNTEAFF. The CDR3 bases are TGTGCCAGCTCAACCACAGTGAACACTGAAGCTTTCTTT.